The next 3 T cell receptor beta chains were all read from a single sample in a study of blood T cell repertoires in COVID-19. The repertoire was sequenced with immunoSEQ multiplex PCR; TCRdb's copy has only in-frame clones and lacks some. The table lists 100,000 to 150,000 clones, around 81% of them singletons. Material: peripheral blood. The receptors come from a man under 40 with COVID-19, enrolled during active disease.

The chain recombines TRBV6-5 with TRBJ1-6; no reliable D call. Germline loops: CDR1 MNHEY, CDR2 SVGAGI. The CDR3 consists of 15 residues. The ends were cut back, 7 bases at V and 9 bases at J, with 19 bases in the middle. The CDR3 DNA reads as TGTGCCAGCACCCAGTCGCGGGGAAAGGGTTCACCCCTCCACTTT. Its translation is CASTQSRGKGSPLHF.

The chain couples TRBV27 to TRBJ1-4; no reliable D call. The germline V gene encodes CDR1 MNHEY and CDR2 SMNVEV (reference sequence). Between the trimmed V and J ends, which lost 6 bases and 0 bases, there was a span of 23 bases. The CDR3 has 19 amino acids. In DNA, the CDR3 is TGTGCCAGCAGCTGGCGCGAGGGCGGACGAATTTCAACTAATGAAAAACTGTTTTTT. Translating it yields CASSWREGGRISTNEKLFF.

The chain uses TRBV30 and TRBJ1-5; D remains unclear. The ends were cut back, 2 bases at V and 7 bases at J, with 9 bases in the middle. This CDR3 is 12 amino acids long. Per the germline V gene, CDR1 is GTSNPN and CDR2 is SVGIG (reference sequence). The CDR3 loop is CAWSRSGQPQHF. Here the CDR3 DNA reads TGTGCCTGGAGTCGGTCGGGGCAGCCCCAGCATTTT.